This T cell receptor beta chain was captured by sequencing in a study of T cell changes during pregnancy in multiple sclerosis. The repertoire was sequenced with immunoSEQ multiplex PCR; TCRdb's copy has only in-frame clones and lacks some. The data contain about 120,000 clones, approximately 93% of them singletons. Germline CDR1 ENHRY, CDR2 SYGVKD. The CDR3 extends over 13 amino acids. V dropped 2 bases and J dropped 2 bases, with 6 bases sitting between them. The rearrangement links TRBV10-3 to TRBJ2-5; no clear D. The clonotype originates from a female donor with multiple sclerosis, enrolled in a pregnancy study. This material consisted of peripheral blood, taken before pregnancy. The CDR3 coding sequence is TGTGCCATCAGTGAGCGGTTGCAAGAGACCCAGTACTTC. The encoded protein is CAISERLQETQYF.